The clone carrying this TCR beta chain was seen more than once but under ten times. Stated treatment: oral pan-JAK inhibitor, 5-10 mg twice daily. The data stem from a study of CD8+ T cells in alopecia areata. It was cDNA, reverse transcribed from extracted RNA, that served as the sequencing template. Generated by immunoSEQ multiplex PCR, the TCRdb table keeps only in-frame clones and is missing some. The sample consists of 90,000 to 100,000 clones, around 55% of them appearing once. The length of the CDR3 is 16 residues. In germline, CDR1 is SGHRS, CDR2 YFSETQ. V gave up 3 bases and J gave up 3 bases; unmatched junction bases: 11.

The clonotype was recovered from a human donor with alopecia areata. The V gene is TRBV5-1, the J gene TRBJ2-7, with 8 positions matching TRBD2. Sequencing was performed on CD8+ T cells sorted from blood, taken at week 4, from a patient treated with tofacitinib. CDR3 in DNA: TGCGCCAGCAGCTCCGGGCGGGGAGCGGGAGTCTACGAGCAGTACTTC. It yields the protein CASSSGRGAGVYEQYF.